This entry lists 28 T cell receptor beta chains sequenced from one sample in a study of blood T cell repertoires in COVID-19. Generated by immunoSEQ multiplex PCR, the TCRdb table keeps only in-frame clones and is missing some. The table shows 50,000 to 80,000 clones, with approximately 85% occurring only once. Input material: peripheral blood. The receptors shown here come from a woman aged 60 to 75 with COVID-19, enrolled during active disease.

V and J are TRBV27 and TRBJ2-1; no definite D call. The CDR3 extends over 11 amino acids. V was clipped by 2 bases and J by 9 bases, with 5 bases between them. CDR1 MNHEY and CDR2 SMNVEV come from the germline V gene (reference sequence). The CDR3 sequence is CASSLEAEQFF. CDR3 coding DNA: TGTGCCAGCAGTTTAGAGGCTGAGCAGTTCTTC.

CDR3 in amino acids: CASSVARAGDTQYF. In DNA, the CDR3 is TGTGCCAGCAGCGTAGCCCGAGCGGGAGATACGCAGTATTTT. This chain joins TRBV9 and TRBJ2-3; perhaps TRBD2 as D (6 bases). V was cut by 0 bases and J by 5 bases, with 10 bases left in between. The CDR3 has 14 residues. CDR1 SGDLS and CDR2 YYNGEE come from the germline V gene.

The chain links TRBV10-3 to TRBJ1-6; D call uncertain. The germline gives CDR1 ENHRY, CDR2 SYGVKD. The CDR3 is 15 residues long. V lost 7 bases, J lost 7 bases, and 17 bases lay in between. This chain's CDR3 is CAIKGTFAGNSPLHF. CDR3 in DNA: TGTGCCATCAAGGGAACATTCGCGGGCAATTCACCCCTCCACTTT.

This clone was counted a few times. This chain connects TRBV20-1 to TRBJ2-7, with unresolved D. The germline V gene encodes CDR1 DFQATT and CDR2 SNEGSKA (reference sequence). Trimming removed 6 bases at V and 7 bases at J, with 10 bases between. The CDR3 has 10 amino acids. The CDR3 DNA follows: TGCAGTGCCACGTCACGGGAGCAGTACTTC. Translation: CSATSREQYF.

This chain's CDR3 is CSVWALGTGGDTQYF. The CDR3, as DNA: TGCAGCGTTTGGGCCCTGGGGACAGGGGGGGATACGCAGTATTTT. The chain couples TRBV29-1 to TRBJ2-3, with TRBD1 matching over 11 bases. The germline V gene encodes CDR1 SQVTM and CDR2 ANQGSEA. J lost 6 bases, V lost 5 bases, and 10 bases had no gene match. The CDR3 extends over 15 amino acids.

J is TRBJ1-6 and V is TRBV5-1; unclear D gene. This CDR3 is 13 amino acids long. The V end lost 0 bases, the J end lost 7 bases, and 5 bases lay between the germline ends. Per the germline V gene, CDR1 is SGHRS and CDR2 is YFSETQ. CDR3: CASSLAGNSPLHF. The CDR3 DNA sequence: TGCGCCAGCAGCTTGGCGGGGAATTCACCCCTCCACTTT.

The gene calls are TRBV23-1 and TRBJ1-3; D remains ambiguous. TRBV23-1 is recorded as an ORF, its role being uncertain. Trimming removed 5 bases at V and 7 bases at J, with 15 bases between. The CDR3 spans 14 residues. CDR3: CASSVGGRGNTIYF. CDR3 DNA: TGCGCCAGCAGTGTCGGCGGAAGAGGGAACACCATATATTTT.

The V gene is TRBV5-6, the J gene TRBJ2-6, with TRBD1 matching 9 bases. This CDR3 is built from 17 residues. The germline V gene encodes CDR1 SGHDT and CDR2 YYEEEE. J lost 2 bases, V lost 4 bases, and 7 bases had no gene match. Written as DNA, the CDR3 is TGTGCCAGCAGCGCCGGGACAGGGTCAACTGGGGCCAACGTCCTGACTTTC. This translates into CASSAGTGSTGANVLTF.

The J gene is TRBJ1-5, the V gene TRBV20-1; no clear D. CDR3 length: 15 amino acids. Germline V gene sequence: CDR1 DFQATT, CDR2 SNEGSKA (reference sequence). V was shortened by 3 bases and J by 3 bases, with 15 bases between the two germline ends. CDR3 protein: CSASHIAEDNQPQHF. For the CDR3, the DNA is TGCAGTGCTAGTCATATAGCCGAGGACAATCAGCCCCAGCATTTT.

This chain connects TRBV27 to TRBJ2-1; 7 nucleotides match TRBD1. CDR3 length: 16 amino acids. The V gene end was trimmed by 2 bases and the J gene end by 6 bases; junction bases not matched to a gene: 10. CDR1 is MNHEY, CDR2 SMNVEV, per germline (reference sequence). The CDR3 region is CASSLGHGTASNEQFF. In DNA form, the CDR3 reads TGTGCCAGCAGTTTAGGCCATGGGACAGCTAGCAATGAGCAGTTCTTC.

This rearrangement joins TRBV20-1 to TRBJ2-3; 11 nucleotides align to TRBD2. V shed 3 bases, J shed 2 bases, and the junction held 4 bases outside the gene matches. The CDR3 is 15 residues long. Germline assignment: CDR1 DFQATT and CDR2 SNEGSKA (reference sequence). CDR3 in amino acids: CSASTSGSSTDTQYF. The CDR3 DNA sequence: TGCAGTGCTAGTACTAGCGGGAGCTCCACAGATACGCAGTATTTT.

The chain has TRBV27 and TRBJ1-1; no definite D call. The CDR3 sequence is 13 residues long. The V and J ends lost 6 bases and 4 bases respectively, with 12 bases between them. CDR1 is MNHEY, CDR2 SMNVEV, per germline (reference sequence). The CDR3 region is CASRHNLATEAFF. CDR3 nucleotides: TGTGCCAGCAGGCACAATTTGGCCACTGAAGCTTTCTTT.

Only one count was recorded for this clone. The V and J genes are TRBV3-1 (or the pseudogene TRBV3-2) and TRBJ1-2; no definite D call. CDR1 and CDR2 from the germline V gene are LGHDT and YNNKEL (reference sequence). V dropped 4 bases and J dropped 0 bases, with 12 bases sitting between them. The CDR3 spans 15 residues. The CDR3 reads CASSPMTGANYGYTF. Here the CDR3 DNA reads TGTGCCAGCAGCCCCATGACCGGGGCTAACTATGGCTACACCTTC.

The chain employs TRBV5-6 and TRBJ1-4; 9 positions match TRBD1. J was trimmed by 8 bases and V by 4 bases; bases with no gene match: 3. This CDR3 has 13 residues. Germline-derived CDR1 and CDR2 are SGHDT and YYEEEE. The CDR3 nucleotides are TGTGCCAGCAGCGGGACAGGGAACGAAAAACTGTTTTTT. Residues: CASSGTGNEKLFF.

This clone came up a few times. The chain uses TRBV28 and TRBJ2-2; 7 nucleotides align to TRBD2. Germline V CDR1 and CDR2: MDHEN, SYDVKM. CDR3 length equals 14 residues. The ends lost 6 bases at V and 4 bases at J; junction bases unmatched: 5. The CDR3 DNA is TGTGCCAGCAGCGCCGGGAGGACCACCGGGGAGCTGTTTTTT. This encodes CASSAGRTTGELFF.

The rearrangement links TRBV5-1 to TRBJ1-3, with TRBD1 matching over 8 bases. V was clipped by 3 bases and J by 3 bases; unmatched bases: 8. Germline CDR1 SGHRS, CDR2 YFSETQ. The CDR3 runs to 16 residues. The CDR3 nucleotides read TGCGCCAGCAGCTCGGCAGGGGGCTTTAATGGAAACACCATATATTTT. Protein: CASSSAGGFNGNTIYF.

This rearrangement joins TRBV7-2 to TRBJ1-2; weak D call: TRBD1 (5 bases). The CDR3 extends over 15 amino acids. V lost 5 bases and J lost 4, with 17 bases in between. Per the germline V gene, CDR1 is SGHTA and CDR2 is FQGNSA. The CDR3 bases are TGTGCCAGCAGCCCCGGTGGGGGGAGTGGCTATGGCTACACCTTC. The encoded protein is CASSPGGGSGYGYTF.

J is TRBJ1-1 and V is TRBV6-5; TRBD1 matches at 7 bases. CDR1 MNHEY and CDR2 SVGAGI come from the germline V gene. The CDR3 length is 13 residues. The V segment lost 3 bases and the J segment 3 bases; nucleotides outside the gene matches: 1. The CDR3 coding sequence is TGTGCCAGCAGTTATCAGGGGGACACTGAAGCTTTCTTT. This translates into CASSYQGDTEAFF.

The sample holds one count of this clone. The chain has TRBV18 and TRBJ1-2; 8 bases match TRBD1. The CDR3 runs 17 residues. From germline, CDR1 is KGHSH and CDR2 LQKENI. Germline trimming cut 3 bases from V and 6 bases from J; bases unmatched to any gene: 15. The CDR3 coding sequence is TGTGCCAGCTCACCGTTGGGACAGGTGTTCTCTATGGATGGCTACACCTTC. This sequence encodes CASSPLGQVFSMDGYTF.

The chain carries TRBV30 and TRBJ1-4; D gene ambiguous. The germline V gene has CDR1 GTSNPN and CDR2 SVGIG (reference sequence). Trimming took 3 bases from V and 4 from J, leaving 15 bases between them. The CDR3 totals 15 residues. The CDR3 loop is CAWSFNPGINEKLFF. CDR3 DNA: TGTGCCTGGAGCTTCAACCCGGGAATTAATGAAAAACTGTTTTTT.

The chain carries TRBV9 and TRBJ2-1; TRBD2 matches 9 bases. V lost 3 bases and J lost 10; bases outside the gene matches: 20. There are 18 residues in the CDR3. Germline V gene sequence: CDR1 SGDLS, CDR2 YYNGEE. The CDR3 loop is CASSAPDWREGRGQEQFF. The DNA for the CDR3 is TGTGCCAGCAGCGCCCCCGACTGGCGGGAGGGTCGGGGCCAGGAGCAGTTCTTC.

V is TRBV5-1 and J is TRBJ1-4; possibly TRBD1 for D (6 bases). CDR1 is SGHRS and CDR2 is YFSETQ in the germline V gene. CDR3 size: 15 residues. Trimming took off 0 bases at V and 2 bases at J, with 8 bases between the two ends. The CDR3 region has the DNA TGCGCCAGCAGCTTGGGGCAGGGGACTAATGAAAAACTGTTTTTT. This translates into CASSLGQGTNEKLFF.

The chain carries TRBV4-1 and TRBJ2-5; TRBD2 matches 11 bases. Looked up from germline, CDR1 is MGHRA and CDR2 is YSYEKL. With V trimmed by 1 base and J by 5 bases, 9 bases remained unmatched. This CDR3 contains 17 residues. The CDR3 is CASSQGVAGGPLETQYF. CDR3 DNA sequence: TGCGCCAGCAGCCAAGGGGTAGCGGGGGGGCCTCTGGAGACCCAGTACTTC.

The CDR3: CASSPERNEQFF. CDR3 DNA sequence: TGTGCCAGCAGCCCGGAGCGCAATGAGCAGTTCTTC. The genes are TRBV3-1 (or the pseudogene TRBV3-2) and TRBJ2-1, with no clear D. The CDR3 has 12 residues. The V end was cut by 4 bases, the J end by 6 bases, with 7 bases between. Germline CDR1 LGHDT, CDR2 YNNKEL (reference sequence).

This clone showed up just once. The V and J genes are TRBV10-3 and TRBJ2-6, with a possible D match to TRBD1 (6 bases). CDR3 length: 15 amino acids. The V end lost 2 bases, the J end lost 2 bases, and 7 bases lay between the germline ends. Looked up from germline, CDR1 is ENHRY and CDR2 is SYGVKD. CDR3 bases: TGTGCCATCAGTGAGGGGACAACTGGGGCCAACGTCCTGACTTTC. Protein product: CAISEGTTGANVLTF.

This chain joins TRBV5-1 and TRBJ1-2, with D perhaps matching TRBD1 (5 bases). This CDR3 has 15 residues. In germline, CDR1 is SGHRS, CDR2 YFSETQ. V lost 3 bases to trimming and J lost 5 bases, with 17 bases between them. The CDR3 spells CASSSSGLTGYGYTF. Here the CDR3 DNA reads TGCGCCAGCAGCTCATCAGGGCTCACTGGGTATGGCTACACCTTC.

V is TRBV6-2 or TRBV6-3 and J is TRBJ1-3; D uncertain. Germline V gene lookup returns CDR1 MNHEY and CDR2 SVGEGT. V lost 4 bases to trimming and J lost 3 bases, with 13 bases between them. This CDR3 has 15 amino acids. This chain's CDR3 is CASSSGGASGNTIYF. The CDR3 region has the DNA TGTGCCAGCAGTTCGGGAGGAGCGAGTGGAAACACCATATATTTT.

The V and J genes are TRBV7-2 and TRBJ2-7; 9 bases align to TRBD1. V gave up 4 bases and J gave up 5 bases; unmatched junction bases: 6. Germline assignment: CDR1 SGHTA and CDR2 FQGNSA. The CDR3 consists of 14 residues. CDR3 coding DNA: TGTGCCAGCAGCTCGGGACAGGGAAAGAACGAGCAGTACTTC. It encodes CASSSGQGKNEQYF.